This entry concerns a single T cell receptor (beta chain). The antigen is unknown. This entry comes from a study of cytomegalovirus exposure and HLA in healthy donors. About the research overall: Assignment to the Caucasian-associated ancestry cluster applied to more than 75% of the approximately 420 genotyped donors. Study results and limitations: Some segments of the V type, notably TRBV6-2 and TRBV6-3, were excluded as indistinguishable. In a later analysis, several top co-occurrence clusters appeared linked to parvovirus B19, influenza, CMV and Epstein-Barr virus. The study flagged about 160 TCR beta chains as cytomegalovirus-associated.

The PCR used 60 Vbeta and 13 Jbeta primers. Clones were sequenced by immunoSEQ multiplex PCR, and TCRdb holds only the in-frame ones, with some missing. The sample carries about 150,000 clones, 75% to 80% recorded once. This CDR3 is 15 amino acids long. CDR1 and CDR2 from the germline V gene are MNHEY and SVGAGI. Losses at the gene ends were 3 bases for V and 3 bases for J; bases not matched to a gene: 5. The material sequenced was PBMCs. The rearrangement uses TRBV6-5 and TRBJ1-1; TRBD1 matches 9 bases. This clonotype was sampled from a woman in her 30s in good health and CMV-seronegative. CDR3 sequence: CASSYSTGGDTEAFF. In nucleotides, the CDR3 is TGTGCCAGCAGTTATTCGACAGGGGGGGACACTGAAGCTTTCTTT.